This T cell receptor beta chain was retrieved from a study of T cell responses to AZD1222 COVID-19 vaccine (dated by TCRdb to about 2021). Regarding the research as a whole: AZD1222 recipients whose second dose came at about 4 weeks and those whose second dose came at about 12 weeks were combined into one group, since spike-specific TCR depth and breadth did not differ between the two schedules. A total of about 250 trial participants underwent TCR sequencing, of whom roughly 210 had received two doses of AZD1222 and 26 had received two doses of the MenACWY control vaccine. Trial participants were enrolled by age into subgroups of 18-55, 56-69 and 70-plus years, and approximately 150, 30 and 60 TCR-sequenced participants, respectively, were included in these subgroups. The study at large found these results: Reportedly, almost half of the unique spike-specific TCRs recognized epitopes lying outside the regions that are mutated in the B.1.351 and B.1.1.7 variants. The vaccine-associated CD4 TCRs covered the entire spike protein, and the dominant responses fell in regions 160-218 and 743-854. The 56-69-year group was small, and its depth increase did not reach significance, likely because of low power. Participants were mostly white British, with more females than males. The authors suggested clonal diversity may have been underestimated. A significant rise in spike-specific TCR breadth and depth was observed after two AZD1222 doses relative to day 0 and relative to MenACWY recipients. Because no day 14 peak-response samples were available, the repertoires could be characterized only after the peak T cell response. Conclusions about previously exposed vaccinees were limited because only 6 or 7 AZD1222 recipients were SARS-CoV-2 seropositive at baseline.

With regard to this clone: Its antigen is still unknown. Per-base quality was not reported, and no clone a single base away is much larger than it.

CDR3 length: 15 amino acids, cysteine to phenylalanine. Only the CDR3 portion is preserved as DNA: 45 bases, with reading frame beginning at the first base. From a lookup of the germline V gene, CDR1 and CDR2 are SGHRS and YFSETQ. Trimming removed 0 bases from V and 4 bases from J, leaving 10 bases between the germline ends. The CDR3 regions of human TCRbeta chains were analyzed by immunosequencing. On the study's bioinformatics: TCRs in the repertoires were compared against a reference library of SARS-CoV-2-specific TCRs that had been generated with the MIRA antigen-specificity platform. Breadth was defined as the fraction of unique TCRs that were SARS-CoV-2-associated. Depth was defined as the fraction of total T cells that were SARS-CoV-2-associated. Each spike-specific TCR was assigned to its reactive spike region and to a CD4 or CD8 class using the MIRA data. Log10-transformed breadth and depth values were compared by one-way ANOVA with Sidak's multiple comparisons tests. Drawn from immuneACCESS, this table holds only the in-frame rearrangements with V and J called that TCRdb kept. Clones are partly lost; checked studies trace under half to an unresolved V gene and leave the rest unexplained. The V and J calls and the clone size are those of that table, but D and trimming were determined from the DNA. Here the sample has 85,000 to 130,000 clones; 75% to 90% occur a single time. Of the sample, about 17% falls within the top ten clones.

The time point label corresponds to: baseline before first vaccination. Vaccinee samples were obtained from the UK trials COV001 and COV002, which included a single-blind randomized controlled phase 2/3 trial of AZD1222 (ChAdOx1 nCoV-19) in healthy adults. Trial participant PBMC samples were collected at day 0 and day 28 after the second dose for TCRbeta chain sequencing. The source of this sequence is an adult in good health. In this chain, TRBV5-1 is recombined with TRBJ1-4, with the identity of the D gene unclear. The sequencing here drew on peripheral blood, taken on day 0 of AZD1222 vaccination. The CDR3 here reads CASSLEAESNEKLFF. The DNA reads as follows: TGCGCCAGCAGCTTGGAAGCAGAGAGTAATGAAAAACTGTTTTTT.